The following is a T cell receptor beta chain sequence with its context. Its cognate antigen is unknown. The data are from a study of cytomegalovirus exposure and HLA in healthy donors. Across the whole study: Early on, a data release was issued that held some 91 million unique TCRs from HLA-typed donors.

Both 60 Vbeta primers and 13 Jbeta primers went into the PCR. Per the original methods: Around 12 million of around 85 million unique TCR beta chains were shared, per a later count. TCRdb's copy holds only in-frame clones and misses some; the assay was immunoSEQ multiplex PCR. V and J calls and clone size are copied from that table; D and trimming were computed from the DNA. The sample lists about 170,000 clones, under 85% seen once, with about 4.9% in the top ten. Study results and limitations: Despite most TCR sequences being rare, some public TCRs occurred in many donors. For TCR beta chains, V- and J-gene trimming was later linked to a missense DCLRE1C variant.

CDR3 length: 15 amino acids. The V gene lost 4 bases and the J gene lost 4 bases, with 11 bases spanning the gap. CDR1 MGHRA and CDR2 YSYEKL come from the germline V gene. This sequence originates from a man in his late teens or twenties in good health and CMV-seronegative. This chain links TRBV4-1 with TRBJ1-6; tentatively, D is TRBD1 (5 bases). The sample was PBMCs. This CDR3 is CASSPLGGYNSPLHF. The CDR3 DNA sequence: TGCGCCAGCAGCCCTCTCGGGGGGTATAATTCACCCCTCCACTTT.